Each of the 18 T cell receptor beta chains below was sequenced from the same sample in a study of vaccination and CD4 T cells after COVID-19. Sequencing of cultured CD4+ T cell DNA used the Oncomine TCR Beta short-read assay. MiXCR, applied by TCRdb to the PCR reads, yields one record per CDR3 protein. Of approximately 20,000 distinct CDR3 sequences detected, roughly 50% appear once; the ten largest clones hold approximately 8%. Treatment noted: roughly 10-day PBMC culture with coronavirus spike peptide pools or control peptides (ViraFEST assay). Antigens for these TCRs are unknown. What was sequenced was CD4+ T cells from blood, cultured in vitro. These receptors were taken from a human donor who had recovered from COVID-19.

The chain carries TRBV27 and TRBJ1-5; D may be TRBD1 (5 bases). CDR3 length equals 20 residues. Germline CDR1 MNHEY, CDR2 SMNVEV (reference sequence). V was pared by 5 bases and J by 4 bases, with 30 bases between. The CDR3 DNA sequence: TGTGCCAGCAGTCGGTCCTCAGGGTCCAACAATCTCGTCTTAAATCAGCCCCAGCATTTT. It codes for CASSRSSGSNNLVLNQPQHF.

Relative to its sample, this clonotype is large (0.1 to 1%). The CDR3 nucleotides are TGTGCCAGCAATCAGGACAGAAATTACGAGCAGTACTTC. Protein sequence: CASNQDRNYEQYF. V and J are TRBV2 and TRBJ2-7, with TRBD1 as a possible D gene (6 bases). V was clipped by 7 bases and J by 4 bases, with 14 bases between them. Germline CDR1 is SNHLY and CDR2 is FYNNEI. The CDR3 is made up of 13 amino acids.

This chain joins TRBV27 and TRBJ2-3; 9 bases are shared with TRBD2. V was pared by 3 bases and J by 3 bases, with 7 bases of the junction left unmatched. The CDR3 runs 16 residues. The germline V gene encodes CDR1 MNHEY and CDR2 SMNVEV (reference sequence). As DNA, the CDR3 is TGTGCCAGCAGTTTGAGAGTAGCGGGAGTTACAGATACGCAGTATTTT. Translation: CASSLRVAGVTDTQYF.

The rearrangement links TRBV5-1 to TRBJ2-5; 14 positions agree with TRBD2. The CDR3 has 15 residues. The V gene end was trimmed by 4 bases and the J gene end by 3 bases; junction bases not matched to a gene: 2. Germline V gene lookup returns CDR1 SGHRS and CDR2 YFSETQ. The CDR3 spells CASSAGLAGEETQYF. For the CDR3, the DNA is TGCGCCAGCAGCGCGGGACTAGCGGGAGAAGAGACCCAGTACTTC.

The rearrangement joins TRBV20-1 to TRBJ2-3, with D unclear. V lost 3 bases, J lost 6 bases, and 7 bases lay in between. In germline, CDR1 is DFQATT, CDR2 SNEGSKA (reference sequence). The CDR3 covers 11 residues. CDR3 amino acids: CSASPQDTQYF. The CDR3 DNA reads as TGCAGTGCTAGCCCGCAGGATACGCAGTATTTT.

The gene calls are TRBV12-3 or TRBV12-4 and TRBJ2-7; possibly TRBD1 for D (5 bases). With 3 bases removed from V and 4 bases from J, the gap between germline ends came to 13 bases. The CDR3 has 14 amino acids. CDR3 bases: TGTGCCAGCAGTTTCCCAGGGAACGAATACGAGCAGTACTTC. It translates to CASSFPGNEYEQYF.

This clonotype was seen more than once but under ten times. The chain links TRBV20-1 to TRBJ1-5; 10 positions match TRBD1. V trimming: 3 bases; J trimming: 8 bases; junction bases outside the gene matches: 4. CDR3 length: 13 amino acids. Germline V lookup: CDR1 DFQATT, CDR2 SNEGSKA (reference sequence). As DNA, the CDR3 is TGCAGTGCTAGGGGGACAGGGGTGAAGCCCCAGCATTTT. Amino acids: CSARGTGVKPQHF.

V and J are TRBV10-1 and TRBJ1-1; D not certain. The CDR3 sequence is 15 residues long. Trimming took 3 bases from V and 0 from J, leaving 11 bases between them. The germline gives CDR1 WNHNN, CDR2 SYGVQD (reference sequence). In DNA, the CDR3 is TGCGCCAGCAGTGAAAATCCGATCATGAACACTGAAGCTTTCTTT. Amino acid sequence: CASSENPIMNTEAFF.

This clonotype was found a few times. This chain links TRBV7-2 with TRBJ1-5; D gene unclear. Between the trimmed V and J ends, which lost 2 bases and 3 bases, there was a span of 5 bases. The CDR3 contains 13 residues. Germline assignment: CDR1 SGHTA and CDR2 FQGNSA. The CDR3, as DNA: TGTGCCAGCAGCTTACGGGACAATCAGCCCCAGCATTTT. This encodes CASSLRDNQPQHF.

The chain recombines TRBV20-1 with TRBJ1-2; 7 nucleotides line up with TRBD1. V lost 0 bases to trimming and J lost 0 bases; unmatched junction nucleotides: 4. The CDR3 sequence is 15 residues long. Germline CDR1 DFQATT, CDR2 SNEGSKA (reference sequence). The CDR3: CSARDSGTANYGYTF. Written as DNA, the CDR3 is TGCAGTGCTAGAGATTCAGGGACAGCTAACTATGGCTACACCTTC.

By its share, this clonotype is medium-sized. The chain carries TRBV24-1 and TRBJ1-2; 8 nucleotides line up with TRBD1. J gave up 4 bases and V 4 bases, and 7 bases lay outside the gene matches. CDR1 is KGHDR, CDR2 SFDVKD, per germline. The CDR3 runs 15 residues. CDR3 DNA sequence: TGTGCCACCAGTGACGAGACAGGGGACGGCTATGGCTACACCTTC. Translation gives CATSDETGDGYGYTF.

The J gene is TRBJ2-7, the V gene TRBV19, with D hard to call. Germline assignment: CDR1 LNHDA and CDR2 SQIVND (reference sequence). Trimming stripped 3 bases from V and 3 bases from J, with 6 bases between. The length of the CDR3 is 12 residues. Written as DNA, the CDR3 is TGTGCCAGTAGTATCGGTCACTACGAGCAGTACTTC. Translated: CASSIGHYEQYF.

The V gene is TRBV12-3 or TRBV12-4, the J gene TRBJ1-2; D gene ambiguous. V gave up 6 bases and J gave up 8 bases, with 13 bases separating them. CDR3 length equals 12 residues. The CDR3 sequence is CASSTAFQGYTF. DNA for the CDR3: TGTGCCAGCAGCACCGCCTTCCAAGGCTACACCTTC.

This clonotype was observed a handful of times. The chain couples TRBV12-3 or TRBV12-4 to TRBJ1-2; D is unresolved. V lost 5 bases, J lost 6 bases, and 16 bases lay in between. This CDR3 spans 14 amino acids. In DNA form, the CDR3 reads TGTGCCAGCAGTCCTAGAACGGGGAGTGATGGCTACACCTTC. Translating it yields CASSPRTGSDGYTF.

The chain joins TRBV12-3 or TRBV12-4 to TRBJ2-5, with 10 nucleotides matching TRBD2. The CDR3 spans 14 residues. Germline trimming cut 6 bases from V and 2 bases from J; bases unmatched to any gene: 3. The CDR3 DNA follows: TGTGCCAGCAGAAGGACTAGCGGACAAGAGACCCAGTACTTC. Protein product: CASRRTSGQETQYF.

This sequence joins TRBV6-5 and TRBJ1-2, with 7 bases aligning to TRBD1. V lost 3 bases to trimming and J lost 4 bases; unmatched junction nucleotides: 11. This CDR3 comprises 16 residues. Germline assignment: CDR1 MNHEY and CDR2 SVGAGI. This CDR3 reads CASSYSGQAPGYGYTF. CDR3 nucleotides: TGTGCCAGCAGTTATTCCGGACAGGCCCCCGGCTATGGCTACACCTTC.

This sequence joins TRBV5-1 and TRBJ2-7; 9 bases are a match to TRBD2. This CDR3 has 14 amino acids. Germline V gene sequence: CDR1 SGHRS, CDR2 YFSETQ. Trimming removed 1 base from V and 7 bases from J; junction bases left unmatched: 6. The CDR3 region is CASSLNRGRGEQYF. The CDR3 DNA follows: TGCGCCAGCAGCTTGAATCGCGGGAGGGGAGAGCAGTACTTC.

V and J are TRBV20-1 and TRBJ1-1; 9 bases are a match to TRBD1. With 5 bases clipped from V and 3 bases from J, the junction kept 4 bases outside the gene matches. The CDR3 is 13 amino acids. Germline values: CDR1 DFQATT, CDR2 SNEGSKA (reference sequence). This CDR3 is CSAWTGAYTEAFF. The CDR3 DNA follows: TGCAGTGCTTGGACAGGGGCTTACACTGAAGCTTTCTTT.